This passage covers 9 T cell receptor beta chains from one sample sequenced in a study of T cells in localized non-small cell lung cancer. Some clones are missing from TCRdb's copy, which holds only in-frame ones; the method was immunoSEQ multiplex PCR. The sample lists roughly 11,000 clones, 25% to 30% occurring once. Sequencing used lung tumor tissue, obtained before any cancer treatment. These receptors came from a man aged 35 to 69 with stage I lung adenocarcinoma.

The CDR3, as DNA: TGTGCCAGTAGTATAACAGGAGGCGTCTACGAGCAGTACTTC. Its protein is CASSITGGVYEQYF. The V and J genes are TRBV19 and TRBJ2-7, with D tentatively TRBD1 or TRBD2 (5 bases each). This CDR3 has 14 amino acids. Germline V gene data show CDR1 as LNHDA and CDR2 as SQIVND (reference sequence). Trimming removed 2 bases at V and 3 bases at J, with 11 bases between.

The chain couples TRBV11-3 to TRBJ1-2; D gene ambiguous. The CDR3 runs to 15 residues. Trimming took 3 bases from V and 5 from J, leaving 16 bases between them. Germline V gene lookup returns CDR1 SGHNT and CDR2 YENEEA. The CDR3 DNA follows: TGTGCCAGCAGCTTGGGGTCCGAGGGCATTTATGGCTACACCTTC. It is translated as CASSLGSEGIYGYTF.

By share, this clone ranks as medium-sized (0.01 to 0.1%). V gene TRBV11-3 combines with J gene TRBJ2-7; D call uncertain. The germline V gene encodes CDR1 SGHNT and CDR2 YENEEA. V lost 3 bases and J 3 bases, leaving 12 bases between the germline ends. The CDR3 runs 14 residues. CDR3 loop: CASSLGVSGYEQYF. CDR3 bases: TGTGCCAGCAGCTTGGGCGTGAGTGGCTACGAGCAGTACTTC.

The DNA of the CDR3 is TGTGCCAGCAGTGATATGCACAGAGAGTGGTACTTC. Protein sequence: CASSDMHREWYF. The chain combines TRBV9 with TRBJ2-7; D gene ambiguous. CDR1 SGDLS and CDR2 YYNGEE come from the germline V gene. This CDR3 is built from 12 residues. V was clipped by 5 bases and J by 12 bases, with 18 bases between them.

The genes are TRBV11-3 and TRBJ2-7, with 11 bases matching TRBD2. From germline, CDR1 is SGHNT and CDR2 YENEEA. There are 17 residues in the CDR3. J was trimmed by 0 bases and V by 5 bases; bases with no gene match: 9. CDR3 sequence: CASSPGTSGFSSYEQYF. Here the CDR3 DNA reads TGTGCCAGCAGCCCCGGGACTAGCGGATTCAGCTCCTACGAGCAGTACTTC.

The genes are TRBV11-3 and TRBJ1-2; unclear D gene. The CDR3 has 14 amino acids. The V gene lost 0 bases and the J gene lost 4 bases, with 9 bases spanning the gap. Germline V gene lookup returns CDR1 SGHNT and CDR2 YENEEA. The CDR3 DNA sequence: TGTGCCAGCAGCTTAGATAGCCTGGCCTATGGCTACACCTTC. Its protein is CASSLDSLAYGYTF.

The CDR3 reads CASSAGGLEQFF. The DNA for the CDR3 is TGTGCCAGCAGCGCGGGGGGGCTAGAGCAGTTCTTC. This chain connects TRBV9 to TRBJ2-1; 8 nucleotides match TRBD2. With 3 bases clipped from V and 10 bases from J, the junction kept 3 bases outside the gene matches. Germline loops: CDR1 SGDLS, CDR2 YYNGEE. This CDR3 comprises 12 residues.

This clone was seen a handful of times. The CDR3: CASASQTGRETQYF. For the CDR3, the DNA is TGTGCCAGCGCATCACAGACAGGTCGGGAGACCCAGTACTTC. The V gene is TRBV11-3, the J gene TRBJ2-5, with D perhaps matching TRBD1 (6 bases). The germline CDR1 and CDR2 sequences are SGHNT and YENEEA. V lost 8 bases and J lost 5, with 18 bases in between. CDR3 size: 14 residues.

The chain is built from TRBV9 and TRBJ1-2, with D tentatively TRBD1 (6 bases). Germline assignment: CDR1 SGDLS and CDR2 YYNGEE. The CDR3 spans 15 residues. The V and J ends lost 0 bases and 1 base respectively, with 10 bases between them. The CDR3 sequence is CASSVDRDFNYGYTF. Written as DNA, the CDR3 is TGTGCCAGCAGCGTAGACAGGGACTTTAACTATGGCTACACCTTC.